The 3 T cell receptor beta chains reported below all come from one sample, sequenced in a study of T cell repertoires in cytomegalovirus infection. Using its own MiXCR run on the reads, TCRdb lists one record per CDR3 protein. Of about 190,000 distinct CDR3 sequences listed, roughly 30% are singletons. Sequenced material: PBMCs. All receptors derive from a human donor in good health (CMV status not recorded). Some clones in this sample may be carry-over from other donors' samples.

CDR3 amino acids: CSAGGGDISYEQYF. CDR3 bases: TGCAGTGCTGGGGGTGGGGATATCTCCTACGAGCAGTACTTC. The rearrangement uses TRBV20-1 and TRBJ2-7; either TRBD1 or TRBD2 may supply D (5 bases each). The V end lost 5 bases, the J end lost 0 bases, and 14 bases lay between the germline ends. This CDR3 is built from 14 residues. Per germline, CDR1 DFQATT and CDR2 SNEGSKA (reference sequence).

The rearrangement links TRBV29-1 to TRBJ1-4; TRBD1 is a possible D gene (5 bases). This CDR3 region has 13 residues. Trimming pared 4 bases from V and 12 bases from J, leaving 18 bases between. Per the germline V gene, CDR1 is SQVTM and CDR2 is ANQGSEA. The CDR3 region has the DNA TGCAGCGTTGCCTACAGGACGCCCGGGGAACTGTTTTTT. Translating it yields CSVAYRTPGELFF.

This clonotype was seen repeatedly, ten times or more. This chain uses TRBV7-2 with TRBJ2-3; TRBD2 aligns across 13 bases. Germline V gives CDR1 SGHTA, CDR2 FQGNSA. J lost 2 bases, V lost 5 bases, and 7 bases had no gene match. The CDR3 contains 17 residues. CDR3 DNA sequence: TGTGCCAGCAGCCGAGACGGACTAGCGGGGGTCACAGATACGCAGTATTTT. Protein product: CASSRDGLAGVTDTQYF.